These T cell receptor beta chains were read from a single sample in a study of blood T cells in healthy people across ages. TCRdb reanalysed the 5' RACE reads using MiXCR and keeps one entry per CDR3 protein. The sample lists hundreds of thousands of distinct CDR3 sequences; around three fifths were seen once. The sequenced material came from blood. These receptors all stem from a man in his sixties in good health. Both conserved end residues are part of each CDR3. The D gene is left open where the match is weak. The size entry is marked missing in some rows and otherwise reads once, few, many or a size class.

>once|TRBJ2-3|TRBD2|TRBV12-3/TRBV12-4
TGTGCCAGCAGTTTAAGCGGGGGGGCAACAGATACGCAGTATTTT
CASSLSGGATDTQYF
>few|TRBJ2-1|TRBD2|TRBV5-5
TGTGCCAGCAGCCGCGGGACTAGCGGGGCCTACAATGAGCAGTTCTTC
CASSRGTSGAYNEQFF
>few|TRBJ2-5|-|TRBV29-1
TGCAGCGTTCAGGGTCAGGGCCAAGAGACCCAGTACTTC
CSVQGQGQETQYF
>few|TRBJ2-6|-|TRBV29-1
TGCAGCGTTTATAACTCTGGGGCCAACGTCCTGACTTTC
CSVYNSGANVLTF
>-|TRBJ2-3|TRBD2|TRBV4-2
TGTGCCAGCAGCCTGGGGACTAGCGGGGGGACTAGCACAGATACGCAGTATTTT
CASSLGTSGGTSTDTQYF
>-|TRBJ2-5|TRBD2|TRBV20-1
TGCAGTGCTATTTCGACTAGCGGGGGGGACATCCAAGAGACCCAGTACTTC
CSAISTSGGDIQETQYF
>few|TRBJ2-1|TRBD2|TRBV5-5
TGTGCCAGCAGCCCTCGACTAGCGGGGTATCACCATGAGCAGTTCTTC
CASSPRLAGYHHEQFF
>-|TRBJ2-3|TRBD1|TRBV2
TGTGCCAGCACCCGGGACAGAACTAGCACAGATACGCAGTATTTT
CASTRDRTSTDTQYF
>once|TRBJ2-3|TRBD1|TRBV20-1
TGCAGTGCTAGTCGCCAGGGGGCAGGGGATACGCAGTATTTT
CSASRQGAGDTQYF
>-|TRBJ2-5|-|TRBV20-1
TGCAGTGCCACTACGGGGCAGGGGGAGACCCAGTACTTC
CSATTGQGETQYF
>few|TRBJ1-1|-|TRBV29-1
TGCAGCGGAACCAGGGGCGTGGGCACTGAAGCTTTCTTT
CSGTRGVGTEAFF
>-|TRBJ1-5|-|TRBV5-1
TGCGCCAGCAGCTTGGGAGACAGCTACAATCAGCCCCAGCATTTT
CASSLGDSYNQPQHF
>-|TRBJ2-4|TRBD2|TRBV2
TGTGCCAGCAGAGCGGGACTAGCGGGGGGGCGGGGCAAAAACATTCAGTACTTC
CASRAGLAGGRGKNIQYF
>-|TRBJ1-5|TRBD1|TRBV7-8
TGTGCCAGCAGCTCCCTGGGGGGGACAGGCCGCAATCAGCCCCAGCATTTT
CASSSLGGTGRNQPQHF
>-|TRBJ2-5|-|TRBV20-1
TGCAGTGCTATGTCATTGACCCAGTACTTC
CSAMSLTQYF
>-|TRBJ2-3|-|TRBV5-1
TGCGCCAGCAGCTCGGAAGTGTATACGCAGTATTTT
CASSSEVYTQYF
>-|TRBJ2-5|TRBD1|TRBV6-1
TGTGCCAGCAGTGACCCCACAGGGGGAGGAGAGACCCAGTACTTC
CASSDPTGGGETQYF
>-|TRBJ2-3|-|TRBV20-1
TGCAGTGCCGTACAAGGAGATACGCAGTATTTT
CSAVQGDTQYF
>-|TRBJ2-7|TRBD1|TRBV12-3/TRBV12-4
TGTGCCAGCAGCTACGGACAGGGCGTCGGTGAGCAGTACTTC
CASSYGQGVGEQYF
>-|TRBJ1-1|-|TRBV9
TGTGCCAGCAGCGCCGTCAGGGCGGGGGACACTGAAGCTTTCTTT
CASSAVRAGDTEAFF
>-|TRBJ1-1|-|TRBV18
TGTGCCAGCTCACCAGGGTCTCCCGAAGCTTTCTTT
CASSPGSPEAFF
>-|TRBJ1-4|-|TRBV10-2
TGCGCCAGCAGGGCCGTGGGGCAGGATGAAAAACTGTTTTTT
CASRAVGQDEKLFF
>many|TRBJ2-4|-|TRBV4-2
TGTGCCAGCAGCTTGCCAGGGGAGGCAGACATTCAGTACTTC
CASSLPGEADIQYF
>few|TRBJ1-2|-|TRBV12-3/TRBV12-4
TGTGCCAGCAGTTTGTCCTTGGGGTCTGGCTACACCTTC
CASSLSLGSGYTF
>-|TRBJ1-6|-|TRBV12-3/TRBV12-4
TGTGCCAGCAGTACTCATCAGGGGTACGATTCACCCCTCCACTTT
CASSTHQGYDSPLHF
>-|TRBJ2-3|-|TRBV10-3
TGTGCCATCAGTGAGTCCGGGACACCCACAGATACGCAGTATTTT
CAISESGTPTDTQYF
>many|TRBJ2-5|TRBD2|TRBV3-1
TGCGCCAGCAGCCAAGCGGGGGTCCAAGAGACCCAGTACTTC
CASSQAGVQETQYF
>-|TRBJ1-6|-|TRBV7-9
TGTGCCAGCGCAGGGTTTAGTTCACCCCTCCACTTT
CASAGFSSPLHF
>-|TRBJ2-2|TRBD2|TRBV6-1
TGTGCCAGCAGACCGCGGGGGGTACGGGACTGGAACACCGGGGAGCTGTTTTTT
CASRPRGVRDWNTGELFF
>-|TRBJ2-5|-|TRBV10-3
TGTGCCATCAGTGATGGCCTAGGGGAGGAGACCCAGTACTTC
CAISDGLGEETQYF
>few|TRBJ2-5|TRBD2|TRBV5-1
TGCGCCAGCAGCGAGGGACTAGCGGAACAAGAGACCCAGTACTTC
CASSEGLAEQETQYF
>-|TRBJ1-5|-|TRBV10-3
TGTGCCATCAGCTCCGGGGCTCGCAATCAGCCCCAGCATTTT
CAISSGARNQPQHF